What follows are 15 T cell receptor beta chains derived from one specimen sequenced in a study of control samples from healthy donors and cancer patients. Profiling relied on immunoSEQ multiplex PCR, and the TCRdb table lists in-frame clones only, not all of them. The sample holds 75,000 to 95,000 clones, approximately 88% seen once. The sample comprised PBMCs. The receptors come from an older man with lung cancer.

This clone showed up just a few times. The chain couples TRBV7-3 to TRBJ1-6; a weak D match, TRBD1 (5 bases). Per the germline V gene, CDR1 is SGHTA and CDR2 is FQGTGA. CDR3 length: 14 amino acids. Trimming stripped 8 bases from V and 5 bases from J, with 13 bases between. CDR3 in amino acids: CASSAGGNNSPLHF. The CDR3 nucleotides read TGTGCCAGCTCGGCGGGGGGTAATAATTCACCCCTCCACTTT.

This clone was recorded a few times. The CDR3 DNA reads as TGTGCCAGCAGCGTAGCGGGACACGTTAATGAAAAACTGTTTTTT. Translating gives CASSVAGHVNEKLFF. This chain links TRBV9 with TRBJ1-4; D is possibly TRBD1 (6 bases). This CDR3 spans 15 amino acids. Germline assignment: CDR1 SGDLS and CDR2 YYNGEE. The ends were cut back, 0 bases at V and 4 bases at J, with 10 bases in the middle.

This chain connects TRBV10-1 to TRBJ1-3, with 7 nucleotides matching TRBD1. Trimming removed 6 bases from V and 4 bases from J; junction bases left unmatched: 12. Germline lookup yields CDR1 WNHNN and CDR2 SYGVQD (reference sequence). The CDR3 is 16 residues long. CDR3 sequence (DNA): TGCGCCAGCAGGGCTCGACAGGGAACTACCGGAAACACCATATATTTT. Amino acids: CASRARQGTTGNTIYF.

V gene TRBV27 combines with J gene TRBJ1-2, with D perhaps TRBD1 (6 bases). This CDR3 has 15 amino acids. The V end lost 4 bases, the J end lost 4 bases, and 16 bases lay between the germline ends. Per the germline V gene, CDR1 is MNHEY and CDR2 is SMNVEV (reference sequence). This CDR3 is CASSSPGAPVYGYTF. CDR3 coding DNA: TGTGCCAGCAGTTCCCCGGGGGCGCCTGTCTATGGCTACACCTTC.

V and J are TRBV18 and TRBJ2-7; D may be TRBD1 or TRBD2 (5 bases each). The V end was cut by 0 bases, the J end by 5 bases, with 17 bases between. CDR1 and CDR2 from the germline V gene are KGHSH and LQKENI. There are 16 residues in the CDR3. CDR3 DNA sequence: TGTGCCAGCTCACCACCAATTTTGAGGGGCGGCAACGAGCAGTACTTC. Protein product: CASSPPILRGGNEQYF.

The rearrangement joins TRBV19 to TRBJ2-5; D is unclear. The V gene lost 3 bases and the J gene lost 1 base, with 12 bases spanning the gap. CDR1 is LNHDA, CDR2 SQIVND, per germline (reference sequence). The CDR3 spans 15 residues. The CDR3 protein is CASSISPRRQETQYF. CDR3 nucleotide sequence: TGTGCCAGTAGTATCTCCCCCAGGCGCCAAGAGACCCAGTACTTC.

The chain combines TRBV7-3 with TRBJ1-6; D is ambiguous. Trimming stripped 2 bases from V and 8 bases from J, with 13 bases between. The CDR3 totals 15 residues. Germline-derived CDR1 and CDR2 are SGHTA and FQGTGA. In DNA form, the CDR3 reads TGTGCCAGCAGCTTAGGTGCAGGAACGGATTCACCCCTCCACTTT. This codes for CASSLGAGTDSPLHF.

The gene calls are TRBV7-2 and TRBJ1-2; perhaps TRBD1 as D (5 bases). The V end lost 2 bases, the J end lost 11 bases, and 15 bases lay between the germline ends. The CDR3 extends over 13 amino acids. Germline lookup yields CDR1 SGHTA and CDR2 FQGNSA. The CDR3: CASSLTPSGGYTF. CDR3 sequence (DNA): TGTGCCAGCAGCTTAACCCCGAGTGGGGGTTACACCTTC.

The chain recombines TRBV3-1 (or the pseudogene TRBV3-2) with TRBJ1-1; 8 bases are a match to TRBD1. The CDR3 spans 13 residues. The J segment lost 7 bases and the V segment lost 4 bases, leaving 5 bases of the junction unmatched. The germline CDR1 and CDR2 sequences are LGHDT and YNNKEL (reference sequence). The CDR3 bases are TGTGCCAGCAGCCCAGGACAGGGCCTTGAAGCTTTCTTT. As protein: CASSPGQGLEAFF.

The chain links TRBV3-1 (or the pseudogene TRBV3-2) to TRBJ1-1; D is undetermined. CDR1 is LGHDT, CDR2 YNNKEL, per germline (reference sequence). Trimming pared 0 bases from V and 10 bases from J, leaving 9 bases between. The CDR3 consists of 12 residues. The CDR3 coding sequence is TGTGCCAGCAGCCAAGATAAGGGTCTAGCTTTCTTT. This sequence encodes CASSQDKGLAFF.

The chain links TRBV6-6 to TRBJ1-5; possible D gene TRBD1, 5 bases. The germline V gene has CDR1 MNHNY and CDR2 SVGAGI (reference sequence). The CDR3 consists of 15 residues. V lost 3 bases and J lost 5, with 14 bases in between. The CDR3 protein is CASSYPGAVDQPQHF. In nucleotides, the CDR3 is TGTGCCAGCAGTTATCCCGGGGCGGTGGATCAGCCCCAGCATTTT.

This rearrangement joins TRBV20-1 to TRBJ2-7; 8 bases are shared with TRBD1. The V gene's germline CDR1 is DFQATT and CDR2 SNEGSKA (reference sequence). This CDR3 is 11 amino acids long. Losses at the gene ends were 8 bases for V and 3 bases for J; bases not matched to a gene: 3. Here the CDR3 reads CSPGQGYEQYF. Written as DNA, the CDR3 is TGCAGTCCAGGACAGGGCTACGAGCAGTACTTC.

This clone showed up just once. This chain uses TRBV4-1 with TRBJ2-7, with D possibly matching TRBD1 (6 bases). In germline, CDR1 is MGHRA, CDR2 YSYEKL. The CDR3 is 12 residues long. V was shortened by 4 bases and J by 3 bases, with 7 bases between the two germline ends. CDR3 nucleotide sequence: TGCGCCAGCAGCCTGACAGGCTACGAGCAGTACTTC. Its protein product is CASSLTGYEQYF.

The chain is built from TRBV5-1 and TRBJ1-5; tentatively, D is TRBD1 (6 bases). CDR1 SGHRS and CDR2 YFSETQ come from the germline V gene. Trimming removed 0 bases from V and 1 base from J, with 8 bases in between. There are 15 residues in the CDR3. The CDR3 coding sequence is TGCGCCAGCAGCTTGGTGGGGGCGAGCAATCAGCCCCAGCATTTT. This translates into CASSLVGASNQPQHF.

The CDR3 DNA sequence: TGCGCCAGCAGTGCCAGTACAGGGGTAATTAATAATTCACCCCTCCACTTT. Residues: CASSASTGVINNSPLHF. The V gene is TRBV10-2, the J gene TRBJ1-6; 7 bases match TRBD1. The germline gives CDR1 WSHSY, CDR2 SAAADI. The length of the CDR3 is 17 residues. The V and J ends lost 4 bases and 5 bases, in that order; junction bases with no gene match: 11.